These 24 T cell receptor beta chains originate from one sample sequenced in a study of cytomegalovirus exposure and HLA in healthy donors (TCRdb year 2017). Library creation used the immunoSEQ multiplex PCR assay. The multiplex PCR relied on a mix of 60 forward primers for TCR Vbeta segments and 13 reverse primers for TCR Jbeta segments. Sourced from immuneACCESS, this table was stored by TCRdb with only in-frame sequences that have V and J called. A share of the clones is absent; for the studies checked, an unresolved V gene accounts for under half, and the remainder has no known explanation. The sample includes about 130,000 clones, with roughly 68% observed a single time. The top ten clones comprise about 4.4% of the sample. Sample: PBMCs. Receptors were obtained from a woman in her fifties or sixties in good health and CMV-seropositive.

This clone occurred a few times. V gene TRBV5-1 combines with J gene TRBJ1-2; D might be TRBD1 (5 bases). The CDR3 is made up of 14 amino acids. Trimming left V 4 bases short and J 6 bases short, with 16 bases between. Germline-derived CDR1 and CDR2 are SGHRS and YFSETQ. CDR3 region: CASSPLWGEDGYTF. CDR3 bases: TGCGCCAGCAGCCCCTTGTGGGGGGAGGATGGCTACACCTTC.

V is TRBV4-1 and J is TRBJ2-3, with TRBD2 identical over 12 bases. CDR3 length: 18 residues. After removal of 1 base from V and 3 bases from J, the junction contained 8 bases not matched to a gene. The germline V gene has CDR1 MGHRA and CDR2 YSYEKL. CDR3 region: CASSQVASGGAFTDTQYF. CDR3 nucleotides: TGCGCCAGCAGCCAAGTGGCTAGCGGGGGGGCCTTTACAGATACGCAGTATTTT.

The V call is TRBV18, the J call TRBJ1-2, with D maybe TRBD1 (6 bases). CDR3 length: 16 residues. Per the germline V gene, CDR1 is KGHSH and CDR2 is LQKENI. The ends were cut back, 2 bases at V and 4 bases at J, with 17 bases in the middle. The CDR3 spells CASSPNVGAPSYGYTF. As DNA, the CDR3 is TGTGCCAGCTCACCAAATGTGGGGGCGCCCAGCTATGGCTACACCTTC. The variable domain in full, completed from reference TRBV18 and TRBJ1-2, reads NAGVMQNPRHLVRRRGQEARLRCSPMKGHSHVYWYRQLPEEGLKFMVYLQKENIIDESGMPKERFSAEFPKEGPSILRIQQVVRGDSAAYFCASSPNVGAPSYGYTFGSGTRLTVV.

A word on this clone: At one boundary the junction diverges from the germline segment, which might be a read error. This chain uses TRBV7-9 with TRBJ1-1; D perhaps matches TRBD1 (5 bases). Per germline, CDR1 SEHNR and CDR2 FQNEAQ (reference sequence). The CDR3 sequence is 16 residues long. The CDR3 bases are TGTTCCAGCAGCGCATTCGGAGTAGCGGGGCTTACTGAAGCTTTCTTT. Translating gives CSSSAFGVAGLTEAFF.

The J gene is TRBJ2-3, the V gene TRBV7-2; 9 bases are shared with TRBD1. The length of the CDR3 is 13 residues. V gave up 6 bases and J gave up 3 bases; unmatched junction bases: 1. The germline V gene has CDR1 SGHTA and CDR2 FQGNSA. CDR3 DNA sequence: TGTGCCAGCAGAGGGACAGGGACAGATACGCAGTATTTT. This gives the protein CASRGTGTDTQYF.

The V call is TRBV5-4, the J call TRBJ1-2; a possible D gene is TRBD1 (5 bases). Germline V CDR1 and CDR2: SGHNT, YYREEE (reference sequence). V dropped 0 bases and J dropped 8 bases, with 11 bases sitting between them. The CDR3 runs to 13 residues. CDR3 residues: CASSLERGSGYTF. DNA for the CDR3: TGTGCCAGCAGCTTGGAACGGGGGTCGGGCTACACCTTC.

The chain uses TRBV7-2 and TRBJ2-4; TRBD1 matches at 8 bases. This CDR3 is built from 15 residues. Germline lookup yields CDR1 SGHTA and CDR2 FQGNSA. J gave up 1 base and V 5 bases, and 4 bases lay outside the gene matches. CDR3 coding DNA: TGTGCCAGCAGCAAAGCAGGGGGCGCCAAAAACATTCAGTACTTC. The encoded protein is CASSKAGGAKNIQYF.

The chain carries TRBV9 and TRBJ1-5, with a weak D call TRBD1 (6 bases). V was clipped by 3 bases and J by 3 bases, with 10 bases between them. The V gene's germline CDR1 is SGDLS and CDR2 YYNGEE. This CDR3 has 14 amino acids. The CDR3 bases are TGTGCCAGCAGCGGCACAGGGCTCAATCAGCCCCAGCATTTT. It encodes CASSGTGLNQPQHF. Complete variable domain (other parts from reference TRBV9 and TRBJ1-5): DSGVTQTPKHLITATGQRVTLRCSPRSGDLSVYWYQQSLDQGLQFLIQYYNGEERAKGNILERFSAQQFPDLHSELNLSSLELGDSALYFCASSGTGLNQPQHFGDGTRLSIL.

This clone was detected only once. The genes are TRBV10-1 and TRBJ2-7; possibly TRBD1 for D (7 bases). Germline V gives CDR1 WNHNN, CDR2 SYGVQD (reference sequence). The CDR3 length is 15 residues. V gave up 4 bases and J gave up 3 bases, with 16 bases separating them. The CDR3 region is CASSAGGTARYEQYF. The CDR3 DNA reads as TGCGCCAGCAGTGCGGGCGGGACAGCCCGCTACGAGCAGTACTTC.

The chain is built from TRBV28 and TRBJ1-3, with 12 bases fitting TRBD1. The CDR3 has 12 amino acids. CDR1 MDHEN and CDR2 SYDVKM come from the germline V gene. J lost 11 bases, V lost 7 bases, and 3 bases had no gene match. Here the CDR3 reads CASTGDRGPIYF. In nucleotides, the CDR3 is TGTGCCAGCACCGGGGACAGGGGGCCCATATATTTT.

The V gene is TRBV15, the J gene TRBJ2-7, with 8 bases lining up with TRBD1. The CDR3 spans 15 residues. J gave up 5 bases and V 5 bases, and 11 bases lay outside the gene matches. Germline V gene lookup returns CDR1 LNHNV and CDR2 YYDKDF (reference sequence). This CDR3 reads CATSGVRGPPDEQYF. The CDR3 DNA follows: TGTGCCACCAGCGGGGTCAGGGGGCCTCCCGACGAGCAGTACTTC. Full variable domain (remainder filled in from reference TRBV15 and TRBJ2-7): DAMVIQNPRYQVTQFGKPVTLSCSQTLNHNVMYWYQQKSSQAPKLLFHYYDKDFNNEADTPDNFQSRRPNTSFCFLDIRSPGLGDTAMYLCATSGVRGPPDEQYFGPGTRLTVT.

The rearrangement uses TRBV4-2 and TRBJ2-1; TRBD2 matches at 15 bases. Germline trimming cut 2 bases from V and 0 bases from J; bases unmatched to any gene: 5. The CDR3 totals 19 residues. Looked up from germline, CDR1 is LGHNA and CDR2 is YNFKEQ. This chain's CDR3 is CASSQIGLAGGSSYNEQFF. DNA of the CDR3: TGTGCCAGCAGCCAAATAGGACTAGCGGGGGGGAGCTCCTACAATGAGCAGTTCTTC.

The genes are TRBV6-5 and TRBJ1-2; 7 nucleotides line up with TRBD1. With 6 bases clipped from V and 2 bases from J, the junction kept 3 bases outside the gene matches. The CDR3 length is 13 residues. Germline V gives CDR1 MNHEY, CDR2 SVGAGI. Written as DNA, the CDR3 is TGTGCCAGCAGAACGACAGGGAACTATGGCTACACCTTC. It translates to CASRTTGNYGYTF.

The chain recombines TRBV2 with TRBJ1-5; 8 nucleotides align to TRBD1. The CDR3 is 16 residues long. Unmatched junction bases numbered 14, after V lost 10 bases and J lost 3 bases. Germline loops: CDR1 SNHLY, CDR2 FYNNEI. As DNA, the CDR3 is TGTGCCACCAGCTCGGCCACAGGGGGTTCCAATCAGCCCCAGCATTTT. It yields the protein CATSSATGGSNQPQHF. Supplemented by reference TRBV2 and TRBJ1-5, the full variable domain reads EPEVTQTPSHQVTQMGQEVILRCVPISNHLYFYWYRQILGQKVEFLVSFYNNEISEKSEIFDDQFSVERPDGSNFTLKIRSTKLEDSAMYFCATSSATGGSNQPQHFGDGTRLSIL.

This clone was recorded only once. The V gene is TRBV2, the J gene TRBJ2-7, with D possibly being TRBD2 (6 bases). Germline V gene sequence: CDR1 SNHLY, CDR2 FYNNEI. This CDR3 has 12 amino acids. The ends were cut back, 4 bases at V and 2 bases at J, with 6 bases in the middle. The CDR3 DNA reads TGTGCCAGCAGTGGGGAGGCCTACGAGCAGTACTTC. Translated: CASSGEAYEQYF.

This clone has just a few counts. V usage is TRBV7-3 and J usage is TRBJ1-6; D is unclear. Trimming cost V 4 bases and J 8 bases, with 6 bases left between them. Germline CDR1 SGHTA, CDR2 FQGTGA. The CDR3 covers 12 residues. For the CDR3, the DNA is TGTGCCAGCAGCTCCGGGGATTCACCCCTCCACTTT. This codes for CASSSGDSPLHF. Variable domain in full (rest from reference TRBV7-3 and TRBJ1-6): GAGVSQTPSNKVTEKGKYVELRCDPISGHTALYWYRQSLGQGPEFLIYFQGTGAADDSGLPNDRFFAVRPEGSVSTLKIQRTERGDSAVYLCASSSGDSPLHFGNGTRLTVT.

This chain connects TRBV7-2 to TRBJ1-5; 9 bases align to TRBD1. The CDR3 totals 14 residues. CDR1 is SGHTA, CDR2 FQGNSA, per germline. With 5 bases clipped from V and 7 bases from J, the junction kept 6 bases outside the gene matches. The CDR3 is CASSTTGGGQPQHF. Written as DNA, the CDR3 is TGTGCCAGCAGCACTACAGGGGGCGGACAGCCCCAGCATTTT.

The chain joins TRBV6-6 to TRBJ1-4, with 7 bases fitting TRBD1. Trimming at V came to 5 bases and at J to 5 bases, leaving 8 bases not matched to a gene. Germline CDR1 MNHNY, CDR2 SVGAGI (reference sequence). The CDR3 covers 15 residues. The CDR3 nucleotides read TGTGCCAGCAGTCCAATAGACAGGGTAAATGAAAAACTGTTTTTT. This codes for CASSPIDRVNEKLFF.

This clone was recorded a few times. The genes are TRBV27 and TRBJ1-5, with 8 nucleotides matching TRBD1. The CDR3 is 14 amino acids. CDR1 is MNHEY, CDR2 SMNVEV, per germline (reference sequence). J gave up 6 bases and V 5 bases, and 6 bases lay outside the gene matches. The CDR3 DNA follows: TGTGCCAGCAGTCTCACAGGGGGAGGTCAGCCCCAGCATTTT. Protein sequence: CASSLTGGGQPQHF.

This chain uses TRBV9 with TRBJ2-1; 9 bases are shared with TRBD2. V lost 3 bases, J lost 10 bases, and 20 bases stayed unmatched. CDR3 length equals 18 residues. CDR1 and CDR2 from the germline V gene are SGDLS and YYNGEE. The CDR3 loop is CASSGLRGAGGQLGEQFF. CDR3 DNA: TGTGCCAGCAGCGGACTAAGGGGGGCGGGGGGGCAATTAGGCGAGCAGTTCTTC.

This chain connects TRBV7-3 to TRBJ2-2, with D tentatively TRBD2 (5 bases). Germline V gene data show CDR1 as SGHTA and CDR2 as FQGTGA. Trimming took off 5 bases at V and 5 bases at J, with 9 bases between the two ends. CDR3 length: 13 amino acids. CDR3 loop: CASSLSATGELFF. The DNA for the CDR3 is TGTGCCAGCAGCCTTAGCGCTACCGGGGAGCTGTTTTTT.

The chain combines TRBV7-9 with TRBJ2-7; the D gene is possibly TRBD1 (5 bases). V lost 5 bases to trimming and J lost 5 bases, with 13 bases between them. CDR3 length equals 13 residues. Per the germline V gene, CDR1 is SEHNR and CDR2 is FQNEAQ (reference sequence). The chain's CDR3 is CASSVNQGNEQYF. In nucleotides, the CDR3 is TGTGCCAGCAGCGTTAACCAGGGCAACGAGCAGTACTTC. Drawing the rest from reference TRBV7-9 and TRBJ2-7, the complete variable domain is DTGVSQNPRHKITKRGQNVTFRCDPISEHNRLYWYRQTLGQGPEFLTYFQNEAQLEKSRLLSDRFSAERPKGSFSTLEIQRTEQGDSAMYLCASSVNQGNEQYFGPGTRLTVT.

The chain has TRBV7-2 and TRBJ2-7; tentatively, D is TRBD1 (5 bases). Germline CDR1 is SGHTA and CDR2 is FQGNSA. Trimming removed 5 bases from V and 3 bases from J, with 14 bases in between. CDR3 length equals 14 residues. The CDR3 reads CASSATGALYEQYF. The DNA for the CDR3 is TGTGCCAGCAGCGCTACAGGAGCACTCTACGAGCAGTACTTC.

The rearrangement joins TRBV6-5 to TRBJ1-4; D might be TRBD1 (5 bases). The CDR3 loop spans 14 amino acids. Germline CDR1 reads MNHEY; CDR2 reads SVGAGI. V was trimmed by 6 bases and J by 0 bases, leaving 8 bases between them. As DNA, the CDR3 is TGTGCCAGCAGCAGACAGTCAACTAATGAAAAACTGTTTTTT. The encoded protein is CASSRQSTNEKLFF.